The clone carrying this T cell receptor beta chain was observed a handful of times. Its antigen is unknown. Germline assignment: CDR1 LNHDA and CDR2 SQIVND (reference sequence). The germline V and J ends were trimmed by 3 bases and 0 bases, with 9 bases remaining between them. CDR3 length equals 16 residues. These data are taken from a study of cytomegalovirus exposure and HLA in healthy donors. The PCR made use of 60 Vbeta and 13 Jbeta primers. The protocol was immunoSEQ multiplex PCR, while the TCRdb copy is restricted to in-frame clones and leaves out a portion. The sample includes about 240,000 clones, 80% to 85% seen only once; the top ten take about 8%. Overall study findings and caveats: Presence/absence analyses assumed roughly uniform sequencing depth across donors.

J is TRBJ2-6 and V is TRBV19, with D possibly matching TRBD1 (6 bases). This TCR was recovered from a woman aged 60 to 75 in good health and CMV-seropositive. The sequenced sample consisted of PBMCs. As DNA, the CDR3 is TGTGCCAGTAGTATCCCGACAGGCTCTGGGGCCAACGTCCTGACTTTC. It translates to CASSIPTGSGANVLTF. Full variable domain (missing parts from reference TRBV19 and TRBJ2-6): DGGITQSPKYLFRKEGQNVTLSCEQNLNHDAMYWYRQDPGQGLRLIYYSQIVNDFQKGDIAEGYSVSREKKESFPLTVTSAQKNPTAFYLCASSIPTGSGANVLTFGAGSRLTVL.